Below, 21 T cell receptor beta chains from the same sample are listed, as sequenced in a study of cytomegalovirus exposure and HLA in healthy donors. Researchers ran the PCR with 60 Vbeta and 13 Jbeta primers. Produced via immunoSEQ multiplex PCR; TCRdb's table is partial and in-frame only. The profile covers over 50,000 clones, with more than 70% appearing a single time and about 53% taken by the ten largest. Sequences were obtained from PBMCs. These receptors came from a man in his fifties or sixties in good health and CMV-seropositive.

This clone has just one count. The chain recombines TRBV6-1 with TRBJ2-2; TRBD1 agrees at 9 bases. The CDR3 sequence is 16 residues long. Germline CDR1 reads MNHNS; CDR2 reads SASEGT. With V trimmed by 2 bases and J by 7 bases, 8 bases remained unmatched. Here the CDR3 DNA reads TGTGCCAGCAGTGAAAAGGGACAGGGTATATACGGGGAGCTGTTTTTT. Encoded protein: CASSEKGQGIYGELFF.

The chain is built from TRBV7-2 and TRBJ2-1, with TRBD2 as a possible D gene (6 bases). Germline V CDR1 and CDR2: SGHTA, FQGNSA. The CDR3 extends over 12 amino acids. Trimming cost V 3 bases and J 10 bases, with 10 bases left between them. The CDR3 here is CASSFGSWEQFF. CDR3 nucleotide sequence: TGTGCCAGCAGCTTCGGGAGTTGGGAGCAGTTCTTC.

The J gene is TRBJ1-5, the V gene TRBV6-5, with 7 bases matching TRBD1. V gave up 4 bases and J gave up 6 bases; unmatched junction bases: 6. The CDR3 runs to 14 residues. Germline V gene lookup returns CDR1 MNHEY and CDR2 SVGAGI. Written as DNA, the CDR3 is TGTGCCAGCAGTTCCATGACAGGGCCTCAGCCCCAGCATTTT. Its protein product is CASSSMTGPQPQHF.

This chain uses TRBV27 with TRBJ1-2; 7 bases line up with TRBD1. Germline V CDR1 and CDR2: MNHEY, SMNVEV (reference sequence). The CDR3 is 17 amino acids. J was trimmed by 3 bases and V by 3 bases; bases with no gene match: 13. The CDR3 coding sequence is TGTGCCAGCAGTTTTAGTCAGGGGGTTACCCTAGACTATGGCTACACCTTC. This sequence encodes CASSFSQGVTLDYGYTF.

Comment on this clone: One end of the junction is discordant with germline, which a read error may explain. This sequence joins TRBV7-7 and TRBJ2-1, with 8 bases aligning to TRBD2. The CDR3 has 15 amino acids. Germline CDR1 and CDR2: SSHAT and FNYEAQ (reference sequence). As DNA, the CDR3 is TGTGCTAGCAGCTTAGTTCCGGGACTAGGCGGTGAGCAGTTCTTC. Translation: CASSLVPGLGGEQFF.

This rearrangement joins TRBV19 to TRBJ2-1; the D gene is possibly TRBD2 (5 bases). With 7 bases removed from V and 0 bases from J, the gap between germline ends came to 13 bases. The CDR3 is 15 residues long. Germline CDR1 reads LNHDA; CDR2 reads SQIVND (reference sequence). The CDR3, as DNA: TGTGCCAGTACCAGGACTGCAATCTCCTACAATGAGCAGTTCTTC. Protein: CASTRTAISYNEQFF. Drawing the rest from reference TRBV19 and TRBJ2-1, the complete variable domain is DGGITQSPKYLFRKEGQNVTLSCEQNLNHDAMYWYRQDPGQGLRLIYYSQIVNDFQKGDIAEGYSVSREKKESFPLTVTSAQKNPTAFYLCASTRTAISYNEQFFGPGTRLTVL.

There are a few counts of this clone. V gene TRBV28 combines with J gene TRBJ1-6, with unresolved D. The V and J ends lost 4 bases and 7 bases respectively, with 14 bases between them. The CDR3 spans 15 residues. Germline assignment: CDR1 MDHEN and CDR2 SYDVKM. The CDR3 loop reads CASSSEVLGNSPLHF. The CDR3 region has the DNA TGTGCCAGCAGTTCGGAGGTCCTCGGGAATTCACCCCTCCACTTT.

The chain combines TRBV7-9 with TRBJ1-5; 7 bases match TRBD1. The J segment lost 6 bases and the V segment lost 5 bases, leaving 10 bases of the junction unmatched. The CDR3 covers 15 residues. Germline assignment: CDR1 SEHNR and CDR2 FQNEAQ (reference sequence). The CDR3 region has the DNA TGTGCCAGCAGCCCCTCCACAGGGGTAAGTCAGCCCCAGCATTTT. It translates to CASSPSTGVSQPQHF.

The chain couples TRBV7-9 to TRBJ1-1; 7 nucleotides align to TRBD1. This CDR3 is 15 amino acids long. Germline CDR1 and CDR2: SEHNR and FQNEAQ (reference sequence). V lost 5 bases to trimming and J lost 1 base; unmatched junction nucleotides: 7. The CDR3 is CASSRKGAPNTEAFF. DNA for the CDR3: TGTGCCAGCAGCCGTAAGGGGGCTCCGAACACTGAAGCTTTCTTT.

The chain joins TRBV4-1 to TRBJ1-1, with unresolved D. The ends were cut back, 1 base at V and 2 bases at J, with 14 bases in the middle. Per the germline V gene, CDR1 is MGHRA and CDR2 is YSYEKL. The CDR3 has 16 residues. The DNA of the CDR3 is TGCGCCAGCAGCCAAGGCTTACGAGCCTACAACACTGAAGCTTTCTTT. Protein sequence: CASSQGLRAYNTEAFF.

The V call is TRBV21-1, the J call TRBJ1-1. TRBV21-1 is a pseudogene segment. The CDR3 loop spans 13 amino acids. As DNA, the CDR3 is TGTGCCAGCTTACTGAGTCGGGGGACTGAAGCTTTCTTT. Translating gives CASLLSRGTEAFF.

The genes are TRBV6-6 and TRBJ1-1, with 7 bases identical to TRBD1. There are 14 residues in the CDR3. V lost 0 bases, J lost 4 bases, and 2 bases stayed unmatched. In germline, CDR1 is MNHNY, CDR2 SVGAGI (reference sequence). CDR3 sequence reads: CASSYSDRATEAFF. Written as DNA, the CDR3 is TGTGCCAGCAGTTACTCTGACAGGGCCACTGAAGCTTTCTTT.

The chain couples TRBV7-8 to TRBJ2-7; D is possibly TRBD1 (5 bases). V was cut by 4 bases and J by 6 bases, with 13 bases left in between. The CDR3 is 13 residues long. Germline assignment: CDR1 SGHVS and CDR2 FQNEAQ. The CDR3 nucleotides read TGTGCCAGCAGCTCTACAGGTAACCGCGAGCAGTACTTC. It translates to CASSSTGNREQYF. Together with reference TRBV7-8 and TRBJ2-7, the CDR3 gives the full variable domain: GAGVSQSPRYKVAKRGQDVALRCDPISGHVSLFWYQQALGQGPEFLTYFQNEAQLDKSGLPSDRFFAERPEGSVSTLKIQRTQQEDSAVYLCASSSTGNREQYFGPGTRLTVT.

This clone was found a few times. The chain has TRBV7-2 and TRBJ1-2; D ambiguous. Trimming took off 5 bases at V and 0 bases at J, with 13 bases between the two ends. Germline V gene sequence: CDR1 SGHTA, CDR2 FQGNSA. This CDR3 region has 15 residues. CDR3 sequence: CASSALAEANYGYTF. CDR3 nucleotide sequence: TGTGCCAGCAGCGCCCTGGCGGAAGCTAACTATGGCTACACCTTC.

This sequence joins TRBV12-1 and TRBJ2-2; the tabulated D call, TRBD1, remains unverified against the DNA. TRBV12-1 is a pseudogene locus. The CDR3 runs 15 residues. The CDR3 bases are TGTGCCCTACTAACCGGGACAGGAAACACCGGGGAGCTGTTTTTT. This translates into CALLTGTGNTGELFF.

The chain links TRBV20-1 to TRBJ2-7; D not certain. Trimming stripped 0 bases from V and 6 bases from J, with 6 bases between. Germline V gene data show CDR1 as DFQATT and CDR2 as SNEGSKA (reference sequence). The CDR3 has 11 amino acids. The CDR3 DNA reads TGCAGTGCTAGAGATTTAGTCGAGCAGTACTTC. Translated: CSARDLVEQYF.

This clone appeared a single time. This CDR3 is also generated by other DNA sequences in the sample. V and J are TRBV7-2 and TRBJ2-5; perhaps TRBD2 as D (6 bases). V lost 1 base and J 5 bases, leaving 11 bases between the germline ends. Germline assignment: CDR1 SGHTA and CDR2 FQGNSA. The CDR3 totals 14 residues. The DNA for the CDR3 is TGTGCCAGCAGCTTAGGGGGGGTCGGGGAGACCCAGTACTTC. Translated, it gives CASSLGGVGETQYF. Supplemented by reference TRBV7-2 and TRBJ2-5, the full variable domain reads GAGVSQSPSNKVTEKGKDVELRCDPISGHTALYWYRQSLGQGLEFLIYFQGNSAPDKSGLPSDRFSAERTGGSVSTLTIQRTQQEDSAVYLCASSLGGVGETQYFGPGTRLLVL.

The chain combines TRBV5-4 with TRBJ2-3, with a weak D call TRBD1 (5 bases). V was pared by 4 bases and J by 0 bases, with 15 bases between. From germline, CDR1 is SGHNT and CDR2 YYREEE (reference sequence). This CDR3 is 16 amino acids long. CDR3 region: CASSVIQDSSTDTQYF. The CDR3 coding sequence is TGTGCCAGCAGCGTCATACAGGATTCTAGCACAGATACGCAGTATTTT. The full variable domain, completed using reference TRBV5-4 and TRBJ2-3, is ETGVTQSPTHLIKTRGQQVTLRCSSQSGHNTVSWYQQALGQGPQFIFQYYREEENGRGNFPPRFSGLQFPNYSSELNVNALELDDSALYLCASSVIQDSSTDTQYFGPGTRLTVL.

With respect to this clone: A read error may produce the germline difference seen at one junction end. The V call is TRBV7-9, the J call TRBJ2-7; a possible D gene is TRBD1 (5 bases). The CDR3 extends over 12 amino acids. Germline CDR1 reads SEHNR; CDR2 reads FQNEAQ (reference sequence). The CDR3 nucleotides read TGTGCCAGCAGCTCACTGGGGCCCGAGCAGTGCTTC. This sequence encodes CASSSLGPEQCF.

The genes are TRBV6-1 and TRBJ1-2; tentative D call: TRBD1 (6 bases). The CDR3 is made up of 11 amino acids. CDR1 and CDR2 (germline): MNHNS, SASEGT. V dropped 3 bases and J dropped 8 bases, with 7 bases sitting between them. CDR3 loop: CASSEGAGYTF. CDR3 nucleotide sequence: TGTGCCAGCAGTGAGGGGGCCGGCTACACCTTC.

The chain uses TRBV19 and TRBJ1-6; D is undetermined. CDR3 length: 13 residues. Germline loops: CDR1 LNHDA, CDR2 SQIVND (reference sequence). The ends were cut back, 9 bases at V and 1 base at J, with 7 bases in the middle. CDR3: CASRRSYNSPLHF. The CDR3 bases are TGTGCCAGCCGGCGGTCCTATAATTCACCCCTCCACTTT.